Sequencing of this TCR beta chain was carried out in a study of technical replicates of blood from several donors. Clones were read by immunoSEQ multiplex PCR, and TCRdb kept only the in-frame ones, dropping some. The data contain fewer than 90,000 clones, almost 98% of them seen just once; the ten biggest clones take up around 0.22%. This receptor was identified in a human donor in good health. The source material was T cells isolated from PBMCs.

The CDR3 here is CASNGISNQPQHF. DNA of the CDR3: TGTGCCAGCAACGGGATTAGCAATCAGCCCCAGCATTTT. This chain links TRBV2 with TRBJ1-5; no firm D call. CDR1 and CDR2 (germline): SNHLY, FYNNEI. V gave up 7 bases and J gave up 0 bases, with 7 bases separating them. The CDR3 contains 13 residues.